This T cell receptor (beta chain) was captured in a study of long-term antiretroviral therapy in people with HIV. Across the whole study: By about a decade, the earliest samples predate the 2015 immediate-ART recommendation.

Study results and caveats: Collection spanned 2004 to 2017; ART regimens may be less effective than current ones. Diversity increased after ART yet remained lower than in transplant donor controls.

V lost 0 bases to trimming and J lost 4 bases; unmatched junction nucleotides: 10. This CDR3 has 17 residues. Germline V gives CDR1 ENHRY, CDR2 SYGVKD. Researchers report immunoSEQ v3.0 was run at survey level. Data came from immunoSEQ multiplex PCR; TCRdb stores just in-frame clones and leaves some out. The data show roughly 16,000 clones, with about 81% seen just once and more than 7.5% held by the top ten. To note about this clone: Its target is unknown.

The sequencing here drew on unsorted PBMCs, taken 0.3 years after starting antiretroviral therapy. V usage is TRBV10-3 and J usage is TRBJ1-2; 8 nucleotides align to TRBD1. The source is a man aged 18 to 29 with HIV. The CDR3 DNA is TGTGCCATCAGTGAGTCGACTCAGGGGGCGCAGAGCTATGGCTACACCTTC. The encoded protein is CAISESTQGAQSYGYTF.